This T cell receptor beta chain was obtained from a study of CXCR3-negative and CXCR3-positive naive CD8 T cells. It was by 5' RACE with UMI labels that the TRB cDNA libraries were prepared. TCRdb reprocessed the 5' RACE reads and keeps a single row for each CDR3 protein, giving no DNA. This table holds some 130,000 distinct CDR3 sequences. CDR3 length: 16 residues. The germline V gene has CDR1 SGHTA and CDR2 FQGNSA. The J gene is TRBJ2-5, the V gene TRBV7-2; the D call of TRBD2 rests on TCRdb alone, since no DNA is present to check it. Sequencing was carried out using naive CXCR3- CD8+ T cells from blood. Subset defined: CD45RO-CCR7+CD27+CD95- naive CD8+ T cells lacking CXCR3 (TNR3-). The sequence derives from a human donor in good health. Some clones in this sample may be carry-over from other donors' samples. CDR3 in amino acids: CASSLSLAGGQETQYF.